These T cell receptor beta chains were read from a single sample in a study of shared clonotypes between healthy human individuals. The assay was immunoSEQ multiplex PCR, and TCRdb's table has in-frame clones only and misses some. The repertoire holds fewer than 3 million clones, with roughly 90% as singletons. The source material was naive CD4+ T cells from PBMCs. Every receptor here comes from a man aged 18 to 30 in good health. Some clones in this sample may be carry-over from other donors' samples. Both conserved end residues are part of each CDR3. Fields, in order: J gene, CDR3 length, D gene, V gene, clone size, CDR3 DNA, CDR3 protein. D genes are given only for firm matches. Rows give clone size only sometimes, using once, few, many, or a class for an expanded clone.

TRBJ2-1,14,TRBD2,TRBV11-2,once,TGTGCCAGCAGCTTAGTGCGGGGGTCCAATGAGCAGTTCTTC,CASSLVRGSNEQFF
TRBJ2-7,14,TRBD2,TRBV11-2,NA,TGTGCCAGCAGGGGGACTAGCGGGCTCTACGAGCAGTACTTC,CASRGTSGLYEQYF
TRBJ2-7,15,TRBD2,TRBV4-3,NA,TGCGCCAGCAGCCTCGGGACTAGCGCGTCCTACGAGCAGTACTTC,CASSLGTSASYEQYF
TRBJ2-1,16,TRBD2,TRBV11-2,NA,TGTGCCAGCAGCTTAGTCTCTAGCGGGAGGGGCAATGAGCAGTTCTTC,CASSLVSSGRGNEQFF
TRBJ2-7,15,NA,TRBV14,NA,TGTGCCAGCAGCCCCACACTGACAGGCACCTACGAGCAGTACTTC,CASSPTLTGTYEQYF
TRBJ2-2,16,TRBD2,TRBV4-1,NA,TGCGCCAGCCAAGCTTATAGCGGGAGGGCCACCGGGGAGCTGTTTTTT,CASQAYSGRATGELFF
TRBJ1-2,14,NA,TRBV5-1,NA,TGCGCCAGCAGCTTGGGTGTAGGGTTCCGTGGCTACACCTTC,CASSLGVGFRGYTF
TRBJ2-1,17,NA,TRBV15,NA,TGTGCCACCAGCAGAGAAGGCAGGGCAGGGGCTCGTGATGAGCAGTTCTTC,CATSREGRAGARDEQFF
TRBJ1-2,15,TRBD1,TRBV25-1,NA,TGTGCCAGCAGCCCCACCGACAGGGGGCGGGATGGCTACACCTTC,CASSPTDRGRDGYTF
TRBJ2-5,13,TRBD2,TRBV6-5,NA,TGTGCCAGCAAAGCGGGAGGGGTTGAGACCCAGTACTTC,CASKAGGVETQYF